This is a list of T cell receptor beta chains from one sample in a study of T cells in Graves' hyperthyroidism and ophthalmopathy. TCRdb reprocessed the multiplex PCR reads via MiXCR and lists one record per CDR3 protein. This sample carries around 300,000 distinct CDR3 sequences, roughly 14% of them seen once, and the ten largest clones take roughly 8%. Sample: blood. The receptors derive from a woman aged 30 to 39 with Graves' hyperthyroidism that later progressed to Graves' ophthalmopathy. Both conserved end residues are part of each CDR3. The D gene is left open where the match is weak. Rows may omit the clone size; those that give it use once, few, many or a size class.

TRBJ1-5 | TRBV4-1 | NA | few | 15 | TGCGCCAGCAGCCAGGAGCGGGGGCCGGGACAGCCCCAGCATTTT | CASSQERGPGQPQHF
TRBJ1-5 | TRBV30 | NA | many | 14 | TGTGCCTGGAGTTTGTCCCTTAGGCATCAGCCCCAGCATTTT | CAWSLSLRHQPQHF
TRBJ2-7 | TRBV6-1 | NA | NA | 13 | TGTGCCAGCAACGCAGGGGGAGGAGGCGAGCAGTACTTC | CASNAGGGGEQYF
TRBJ2-7 | TRBV9 | TRBD1 | many | 15 | TGTGCCAGCAGCGTAGCACAGGGGAGAACCTACGAGCAGTACTTC | CASSVAQGRTYEQYF
TRBJ1-2 | TRBV20-1 | NA | many | 9 | TGCAGTGCCCACTATGGCTACACCTTC | CSAHYGYTF
TRBJ2-5 | TRBV5-8 | NA | few | 14 | TGTGCCAGCAGCTTAGGTGATAGGAGAGAGACCCAGTACTTC | CASSLGDRRETQYF
TRBJ2-7 | TRBV29-1 | TRBD1 | many | 13 | TGCAGCGTTGAGGACAGGGCCGGAGGGGAGCAGTACTTC | CSVEDRAGGEQYF
TRBJ2-1 | TRBV18 | NA | many | 15 | TGTGCCAGCTCACCACCGGGAACCACCCGCAATAAGCAGTTCTTC | CASSPPGTTRNKQFF
TRBJ1-6 | TRBV27 | TRBD1 | NA | 15 | TGTGCCAGCAGTTTATCCCCAGGGGGGAATTCACCCCTCCACTTT | CASSLSPGGNSPLHF
TRBJ1-1 | TRBV7-9 | TRBD1 | NA | 14 | TGTGCCAGCAGCTTAAGGACAGGGCCCGCTGAAGCTTTCTTT | CASSLRTGPAEAFF
TRBJ1-4 | TRBV12-3/TRBV12-4 | TRBD1 | many | 16 | TGTGCCAGCAGCCCCTCTTCCGGGACAGGGAGTGAAAAACTGTTTTTT | CASSPSSGTGSEKLFF
TRBJ2-2 | TRBV24-1 | NA | many | 15 | TGTGCCACCAGTGAACGGACAAGGTACACCGGGGAGCTGTTTTTT | CATSERTRYTGELFF
TRBJ2-5 | TRBV20-1 | TRBD2 | many | 14 | TGCAGTGCCCCCACCGGCGGGAGCCAAGAGACCCAGTACTTC | CSAPTGGSQETQYF
TRBJ2-1 | TRBV15 | TRBD2 | many | 13 | TGTGCCACCAGTCGACTAGCAGACAATGAGCAGTTCTTC | CATSRLADNEQFF
TRBJ1-1 | TRBV27 | NA | NA | 12 | TGTGCCAGCAGTCTAAGTGGGCGCGAAGCTTTCTTT | CASSLSGREAFF
TRBJ1-1 | TRBV3-1 | NA | few | 14 | TGTGCCAGCAGCCACACGACGGACAACACTGAAGCTTTCTTT | CASSHTTDNTEAFF
TRBJ2-1 | TRBV7-9 | TRBD2 | NA | 17 | TGTGCCAGCAGCTCAGGGGTGCCTAGCGGGGTTAACAATGAGCAGTTCTTC | CASSSGVPSGVNNEQFF
TRBJ1-3 | TRBV7-9 | TRBD1 | few | 15 | TGTGCCAGCAGTCCCACAGGGGGCCTGACAGACACCATATATTTT | CASSPTGGLTDTIYF
TRBJ2-3 | TRBV11-2 | NA | many | 12 | TGTGCCAGCAGCTTAAACGGAGATACGCAGTATTTT | CASSLNGDTQYF
TRBJ2-2 | TRBV11-2 | TRBD2 | many | 16 | TGTGCCAGCAGCTTCTTTTCGGGGGGGTTTACCGGGGAGCTGTTTTTT | CASSFFSGGFTGELFF
TRBJ1-2 | TRBV3-1 | TRBD1 | many | 14 | TGTGCCAGCAGCCAAAGCCAGGGGGCGTATGGCTACACCTTC | CASSQSQGAYGYTF
TRBJ2-7 | TRBV19 | TRBD1 | NA | 13 | TGTGCAGTTGCTGGACAGGGTTTCTACGAGCAGTGCTTC | CAVAGQGFYEQCF
TRBJ2-7 | TRBV19 | TRBD2 | NA | 15 | TGTGCCAGTAGTATGCTAACTAGCGGGAGGAGTGAGCAGTACTTC | CASSMLTSGRSEQYF
TRBJ2-1 | TRBV29-1 | NA | many | 12 | TGCAGCACCAGTAATGATAGGGGTGAGCAGTTCTTC | CSTSNDRGEQFF
TRBJ2-7 | TRBV4-1 | NA | few | 14 | TGCGCCAGCAGCCTCAGGGAGGACTCCTACGAGCAGTACTTC | CASSLREDSYEQYF
TRBJ1-5 | TRBV10-2 | NA | many | 14 | TGCGCCAGCAGTGAAGGGGTGAGCAATCAGCCCCAGCATTTT | CASSEGVSNQPQHF
TRBJ2-3 | TRBV28 | TRBD2 | many | 22 | TGTGCCAGCAGTCGGACTAGCGGGAGGCCCAAGCACCCCCAAGGCCGCACAGATACGCAGTATTTT | CASSRTSGRPKHPQGRTDTQYF
TRBJ2-1 | TRBV7-3 | NA | many | 15 | TGTGCCAGCAGCTTAGTGGCTATACAATACAATGAGCAGTTCTTC | CASSLVAIQYNEQFF